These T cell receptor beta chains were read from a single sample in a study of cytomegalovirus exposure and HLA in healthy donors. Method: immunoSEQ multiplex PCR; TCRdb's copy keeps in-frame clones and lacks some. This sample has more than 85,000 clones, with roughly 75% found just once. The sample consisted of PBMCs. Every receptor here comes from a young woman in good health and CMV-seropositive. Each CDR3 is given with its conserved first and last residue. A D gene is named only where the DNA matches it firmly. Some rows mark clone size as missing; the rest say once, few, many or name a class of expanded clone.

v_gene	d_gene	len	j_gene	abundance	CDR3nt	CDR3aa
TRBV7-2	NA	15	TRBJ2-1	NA	TGTGCCAACTCTCTAAGCGGGTATAACGACAATGAGCAGTTCTTC	CANSLSGYNDNEQFF
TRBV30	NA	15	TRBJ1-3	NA	TGTGCCTGGAGTGGGGGGGTCTTCTCTGGAAACACCATATATTTT	CAWSGGVFSGNTIYF
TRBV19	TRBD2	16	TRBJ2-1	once	TGTGCCAGTAGTTCTTCCGGGACTAGGAGCAGCAATGAGCAGTTCTTC	CASSSSGTRSSNEQFF
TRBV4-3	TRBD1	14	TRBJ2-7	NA	TGCGCCAGCAGTCTACGGCAGGGGGCGGACGAGCAGTACTTC	CASSLRQGADEQYF
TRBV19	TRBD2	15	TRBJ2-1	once	TGTGCCAGTAGTATGGCCGGGAGGGCCCTAATTGAGCAGTTCTTC	CASSMAGRALIEQFF
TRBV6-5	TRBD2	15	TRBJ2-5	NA	TGTGCCAGCAGTTACCCCACCGGGGGGAAAGAGACCCAGTACTTC	CASSYPTGGKETQYF
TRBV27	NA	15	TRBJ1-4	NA	TGTGCCAGCAGTCCCCGCCAGGCAACTAATGAAAAACTGTTTTTT	CASSPRQATNEKLFF
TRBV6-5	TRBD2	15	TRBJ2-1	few	TGTGCCAGCAGCGAACCGAGCGGGGGACACAATGAGCAGTTCTTC	CASSEPSGGHNEQFF
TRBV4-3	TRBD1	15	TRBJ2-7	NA	TGCGCCAGCAGCCCCTTGGGACAGGGGCAGTACGAGCAGTACTTC	CASSPLGQGQYEQYF
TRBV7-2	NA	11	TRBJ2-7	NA	TGTGCCAGCAGGCTAGCGTACGAGCAGTACTTC	CASRLAYEQYF
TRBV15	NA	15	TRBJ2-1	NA	TGTGCCACCAGCTTCTCTACAGGGACATACAATGAGCAGTTCTTC	CATSFSTGTYNEQFF
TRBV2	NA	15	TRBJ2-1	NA	TGTGCCAGCAGTCCCGAACCGAGCTCCTACAATGAGCAGTTCTTC	CASSPEPSSYNEQFF
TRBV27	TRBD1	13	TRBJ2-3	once	TGTGCCAGCAGAGGACAGGGCAAAGATACGCAGTATTTT	CASRGQGKDTQYF
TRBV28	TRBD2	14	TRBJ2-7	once	TGTGCCAGCAGTCCTAGCGGGGGCCACTACGAGCAGTACTTC	CASSPSGGHYEQYF
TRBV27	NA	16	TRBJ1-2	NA	TGTGCCAGCAGTTTAGCGGCGACAGGTGGTAACTATGGCTACACCTTC	CASSLAATGGNYGYTF
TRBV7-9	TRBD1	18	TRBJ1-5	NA	TGTGCCAGCAGCTTATCAGGGACAGGGGGCGGGAGGGGTCAGCCCCAGCATTTT	CASSLSGTGGGRGQPQHF
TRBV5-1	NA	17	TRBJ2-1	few	TGCGCCAGCAGCCTGGGCATCTATTCGAGCTCCTACAATGAGCAGTTCTTC	CASSLGIYSSSYNEQFF
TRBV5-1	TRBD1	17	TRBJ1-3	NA	TGCGCCAGCAGCTTGGGGATTTGGGGACAGCCTGGAAACACCATATATTTT	CASSLGIWGQPGNTIYF
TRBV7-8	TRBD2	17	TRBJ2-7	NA	TGTGCCAGCAGCTTACGTACTAGCGGGTATTTCTCCTACGAGCAGTACTTC	CASSLRTSGYFSYEQYF